The rows below give T cell receptor beta chains drawn from one sample of a study of cytomegalovirus exposure and HLA in healthy donors. Using immunoSEQ multiplex PCR, the repertoire was profiled, and TCRdb retains in-frame clones only, with some absent. The data hold 300,000 or so clones, with almost 85% observed a single time. The sequenced sample was PBMCs. Receptor source: a middle-aged woman in good health and CMV-seropositive. CDR3s include the opening cysteine and the closing phenylalanine or tryptophan. Each record gives: clone size, J gene, D gene, V gene, CDR3 protein, CDR3 DNA. The D gene is left open where the match is weak. Clone size is not always given. Where it is, it says once, few, many or a class for expanded clones.

>few|TRBJ1-1|TRBD1|TRBV19
CASSIDRVNTEAFF
TGTGCCAGTAGTATTGACAGGGTGAACACTGAAGCTTTCTTT
>.|TRBJ2-7|TRBD1|TRBV28
CASSGTGGSYEQYF
TGTGCCAGCAGTGGGACAGGGGGCTCCTACGAGCAGTACTTC
>.|TRBJ1-2|TRBD1|TRBV5-5
CASSWGQGAGYGYTF
TGTGCCAGCAGCTGGGGACAGGGGGCTGGGTATGGCTACACCTTC
>.|TRBJ1-3|.|TRBV18
CASSPPASGSGNTIYF
TGTGCCAGCTCACCACCGGCGTCGGGCTCTGGAAACACCATATATTTT
>.|TRBJ2-7|.|TRBV11-2
CASSPRTQSSYEQYF
TGTGCCAGCAGCCCACGGACACAAAGCTCCTACGAGCAGTACTTC
>.|TRBJ1-1|.|TRBV29-1
CSVALQGGSTEAFF
TGCAGCGTTGCTCTCCAGGGCGGATCCACTGAAGCTTTCTTT
>.|TRBJ1-3|TRBD1|TRBV9
CASSPRTGEGVWPGNTIYF
TGTGCCAGCAGCCCTCGGACAGGGGAAGGCGTGTGGCCTGGAAACACCATATATTTT
>few|TRBJ1-3|TRBD1|TRBV6-5
CASSYQGGSGNTIYF
TGTGCCAGCAGTTATCAGGGGGGCTCTGGAAACACCATATATTTT
>.|TRBJ1-1|TRBD1|TRBV6-5
CASSYSTGQRTEAFF
TGTGCCAGCAGTTACTCGACAGGGCAGAGGACTGAAGCTTTCTTT
>.|TRBJ1-4|.|TRBV10-3
CATQTGEDEKLFF
TGTGCCACCCAGACCGGGGAGGATGAAAAACTGTTTTTT
>.|TRBJ2-7|.|TRBV27
CASKEGATSYEQYF
TGTGCCAGCAAGGAGGGGGCAACATCCTACGAGCAGTACTTC
>.|TRBJ2-3|.|TRBV7-3
CASSLLGLKSTDTQYF
TGTGCCAGCAGCTTATTAGGACTGAAAAGCACAGATACGCAGTATTTT
>few|TRBJ2-7|TRBD1|TRBV18
CASSPLPPGQGYEQYF
TGTGCCAGCTCACCACTGCCGCCGGGACAGGGATACGAGCAGTACTTC
>.|TRBJ1-2|TRBD1|TRBV19
CASSVMVGTGSGYTF
TGTGCCAGTAGTGTCATGGTCGGGACAGGGAGTGGCTACACCTTC
>.|TRBJ1-2|TRBD1|TRBV18
CASSPTQGANGYTF
TGTGCCAGCTCGCCTACCCAGGGGGCTAATGGCTACACCTTC
>.|TRBJ2-4|.|TRBV30
CAWSVTGLAKNIQYF
TGTGCCTGGAGTGTAACAGGTTTGGCCAAAAACATTCAGTACTTC
>.|TRBJ2-1|.|TRBV21-1
CARLTSGCNEQFF
TGTGCCAGACTGACTAGCGGGTGCAATGAGCAGTTCTTC
>.|TRBJ2-7|TRBD2|TRBV4-1
CASSQEGREGYEQYF
TGCGCCAGCAGCCAAGAGGGGCGGGAGGGCTACGAGCAGTACTTC
>once|TRBJ1-3|.|TRBV7-2
CASSLVTGGLSGNTIYF
TGTGCCAGCAGCTTAGTCACGGGGGGCCTTTCTGGAAACACCATATATTTT
>.|TRBJ1-4|.|TRBV19
CASSNREKSFEKLFF
TGTGCCAGTAGCAACAGGGAAAAGAGTTTTGAAAAACTGTTTTTT
>.|TRBJ1-2|TRBD1|TRBV27
CASSSQPGTGVYGYTF
TGTGCCAGCAGTTCCCAGCCGGGGACAGGGGTCTATGGCTACACCTTC
>.|TRBJ1-4|TRBD1|TRBV2
CASSGTGGYEKLFF
TGTGCCAGCAGCGGGACAGGGGGCTATGAAAAACTGTTTTTT
>.|TRBJ2-5|TRBD2|TRBV18
CASSPSLAGAQETQYF
TGTGCCAGCTCACCTAGTTTAGCGGGAGCCCAAGAGACCCAGTACTTC
>.|TRBJ2-7|TRBD1|TRBV28
CASRLRDRVYEQYF
TGTGCCAGCAGGCTACGGGACAGGGTGTACGAGCAGTACTTC
>.|TRBJ2-7|.|TRBV10-3
CAISEKSSYEQYF
TGTGCCATCAGTGAGAAGAGCTCCTACGAGCAGTACTTC
>.|TRBJ1-5|.|TRBV28
CASSFMRARFNQPQHF
TGTGCCAGCAGTTTTATGCGGGCCAGGTTTAATCAGCCCCAGCATTTT
>.|TRBJ2-2|TRBD2|TRBV30
CAWSGETSGSAGELFF
TGTGCCTGGAGTGGGGAGACTAGCGGGAGTGCCGGGGAGCTGTTTTTT
>few|TRBJ2-3|.|TRBV7-9
CASSFSRDTDTQYF
TGTGCCAGCAGCTTTAGTAGAGACACAGATACGCAGTATTTT
>.|TRBJ2-2|TRBD2|TRBV7-2
CASSFRAGGPGELFF
TGTGCCAGCAGCTTTCGAGCGGGAGGGCCCGGGGAGCTGTTTTTT
>.|TRBJ1-2|.|TRBV18
CASSSGVNYGYTF
TGTGCCAGCTCTTCCGGGGTCAACTATGGCTACACCTTC
>.|TRBJ1-1|TRBD1|TRBV5-1
CASSLGQGPMNTEAFF
TGCGCCAGCAGCTTGGGACAGGGGCCAATGAACACTGAAGCTTTCTTT
>.|TRBJ2-3|TRBD2|TRBV4-3
CASSPSGLAGVNTQYF
TGCGCCAGCAGCCCCTCGGGACTAGCGGGAGTGAATACGCAGTATTTT
>.|TRBJ2-3|TRBD1|TRBV5-1
CASAGQGHLTQYF
TGCGCCAGTGCGGGACAGGGCCACTTGACGCAGTATTTT
>.|TRBJ1-5|.|TRBV6-1
CAISDRNSNQPQHF
TGTGCCATATCGGACAGAAATAGCAATCAGCCCCAGCATTTT
>.|TRBJ1-4|.|TRBV6-5
CASSYSGGVSGKLFF
TGTGCCAGCAGTTACTCGGGGGGGGTTTCCGGAAAACTGTTTTTT
>.|TRBJ2-1|TRBD2|TRBV5-1
CASSSTSGKGNEQFF
TGCGCCAGCAGCTCCACTAGCGGGAAGGGGAATGAGCAGTTCTTC
>.|TRBJ2-7|TRBD1|TRBV11-3
CASSSYGQGDSEQYF
TGTGCCAGCAGCTCCTATGGACAGGGGGATTCCGAGCAGTACTTC
>.|TRBJ1-5|TRBD1|TRBV28
CASSSGGARQPQHF
TGTGCCAGCAGTTCAGGGGGCGCGAGACAGCCCCAGCATTTT
>.|TRBJ2-7|TRBD1|TRBV15
CATSRQRTGDIYEQYF
TGTGCCACCAGCAGGCAAAGGACAGGGGATATCTACGAGCAGTACTTC
>.|TRBJ2-1|TRBD2|TRBV29-1
CSVDKASGRDEQFF
TGCAGCGTTGATAAGGCTAGCGGGAGAGATGAGCAGTTCTTC
>.|TRBJ2-1|TRBD1|TRBV29-1
CSVGQGGEQFF
TGCAGCGTTGGACAGGGTGGTGAGCAGTTCTTC
>.|TRBJ2-5|.|TRBV11-3
CASRGENQETQYF
TGTGCCAGCAGGGGAGAGAACCAAGAGACCCAGTACTTC
>.|TRBJ2-1|TRBD2|TRBV28
CASSLGSGRTYNEQFF
TGTGCCAGCAGTTTAGGTAGCGGGAGGACCTACAATGAGCAGTTCTTC
>.|TRBJ1-5|.|TRBV10-3
CAISGGDIAGRANQPQHF
TGTGCCATCAGTGGCGGGGACATCGCAGGGAGGGCTAATCAGCCCCAGCATTTT
>.|TRBJ2-1|TRBD2|TRBV10-3
CAIRKREAIDEQFF
TGTGCCATCAGAAAGCGGGAGGCTATCGATGAGCAGTTCTTC
>.|TRBJ2-5|TRBD2|TRBV5-5
CASSSSGGQETQYF
TGTGCCAGCAGCTCTAGCGGGGGTCAAGAGACCCAGTACTTC
>.|TRBJ2-5|.|TRBV14
CASSHSRVEETQYF
TGTGCCAGCAGCCACAGCCGGGTTGAAGAGACCCAGTACTTC
>once|TRBJ2-7|.|TRBV28
CASSLEGRLYEQYF
TGTGCCAGCAGTTTAGAAGGCAGGCTCTACGAGCAGTACTTC
>.|TRBJ2-7|.|TRBV4-3
CASSQAPTVGEQYF
TGCGCCAGCAGCCAAGCCCCCACAGTGGGCGAGCAGTACTTC
>.|TRBJ2-7|.|TRBV23-1
CASSRAGRYEQYF
TGCGCCAGCAGTAGGGCGGGGCGCTACGAGCAGTACTTC